This passage covers 30 T cell receptor beta chains from one sample sequenced in a study of blood T cell repertoires in COVID-19. Data came from immunoSEQ multiplex PCR; TCRdb stores just in-frame clones and leaves some out. The data show roughly 330,000 clones, about 87% seen once. Sequenced sample: PBMCs or T cells enriched from blood (not recorded which). Receptors originate from a woman under 40 who had recovered from COVID-19.

V is TRBV7-8 and J is TRBJ1-1; the match to TRBD1 covers 7 bases. Germline V lookup: CDR1 SGHVS, CDR2 FQNEAQ. CDR3 length: 13 residues. J gave up 8 bases and V 1 base, and 4 bases lay outside the gene matches. In DNA, the CDR3 is TGTGCCAGCAGCTTAGTTATGGACAGGGAAGCTTTCTTT. This gives the protein CASSLVMDREAFF.

This clone has just a few counts. This rearrangement joins TRBV5-1 to TRBJ1-2, with D possibly TRBD1 on 6 matching bases. Germline V gives CDR1 SGHRS, CDR2 YFSETQ. V was shortened by 4 bases and J by 0 bases, with 13 bases between the two germline ends. The CDR3 covers 15 residues. CDR3 in DNA: TGCGCCAGCAGCCCGTCAGGGGCGACTAACTATGGCTACACCTTC. This gives the protein CASSPSGATNYGYTF.

This rearrangement joins TRBV18 to TRBJ2-3; 8 bases match TRBD2. V was clipped by 2 bases and J by 6 bases; unmatched bases: 4. This CDR3 is 14 amino acids long. Germline V gene sequence: CDR1 KGHSH, CDR2 LQKENI. As DNA, the CDR3 is TGTGCCAGCTCACCAGGAAGCGGGGGCGATACGCAGTATTTT. This sequence encodes CASSPGSGGDTQYF.

J is TRBJ2-7 and V is TRBV4-3, with 8 bases that match TRBD1. The J segment lost 3 bases and the V segment lost 5 bases, leaving 6 bases of the junction unmatched. The CDR3 length is 14 residues. Germline assignment: CDR1 LGHNA and CDR2 YSLEER. The CDR3 protein is CASSLDRGDYEQYF. As DNA, the CDR3 is TGCGCCAGCAGCTTAGACAGGGGCGACTACGAGCAGTACTTC.

The V call is TRBV5-1, the J call TRBJ1-5; 10 bases match TRBD1. V shed 4 bases, J shed 6 bases, and the junction held 7 bases outside the gene matches. The CDR3 length is 15 residues. The germline gives CDR1 SGHRS, CDR2 YFSETQ. The CDR3 is CASSPTGGSGQPQHF. The CDR3 nucleotides are TGCGCCAGCAGCCCGACAGGGGGCTCGGGTCAGCCCCAGCATTTT.

This clone has only a few counts. The genes are TRBV5-8 and TRBJ1-2, with D possibly being TRBD1 (5 bases). CDR3 length: 15 amino acids. The V gene lost 0 bases and the J gene lost 0 bases, with 9 bases spanning the gap. CDR1 is SGHTS and CDR2 is YDEGEE in the germline V gene. The chain's CDR3 is CASSLVQGTNYGYTF. As DNA, the CDR3 is TGTGCCAGCAGCTTGGTCCAGGGAACTAACTATGGCTACACCTTC.

The chain recombines TRBV12-3 or TRBV12-4 with TRBJ1-5; TRBD1 might be the D (5 bases). Deletions cut 6 bases from V and 2 bases from J, with 8 bases between. This CDR3 is built from 13 residues. The CDR3 nucleotides read TGTGCCAGCAGCGCGGGGGGCAATCAGCCCCAGCATTTT. Translation gives CASSAGGNQPQHF.

The rearrangement links TRBV19 to TRBJ2-1, with 8 bases identical to TRBD1. CDR3 length: 17 amino acids. Looked up from germline, CDR1 is LNHDA and CDR2 is SQIVND (reference sequence). V lost 0 bases and J lost 0; bases outside the gene matches: 4. DNA of the CDR3: TGTGCCAGTAGTATAGATGGGACAGGCAGCTCCTACAATGAGCAGTTCTTC. It codes for CASSIDGTGSSYNEQFF.

The chain combines TRBV5-1 with TRBJ2-1; tentatively, D is TRBD1 (5 bases). This CDR3 is 15 amino acids long. V was cut by 0 bases and J by 8 bases, with 15 bases left in between. Germline V gene sequence: CDR1 SGHRS, CDR2 YFSETQ. The CDR3 loop is CASSLAGRGAYEQFF. In DNA form, the CDR3 reads TGCGCCAGCAGCTTGGCGGGTAGGGGCGCCTATGAGCAGTTCTTC.

V usage is TRBV23-1 and J usage is TRBJ2-7, with a tentative D call TRBD2 (6 bases). TRBV23-1 is filed as an ORF, its function uncertain. The CDR3 runs to 16 residues. Trimming pared 0 bases from V and 6 bases from J, leaving 18 bases between. The CDR3 DNA sequence: TGCGCCAGCAGTCAATCGGTAGGGGAAAGGGAGGTCGAGCAGTACTTC. This gives the protein CASSQSVGEREVEQYF.

A word on this clone: At one end, the junction sequence differs from germline, possibly due to a read error. The chain uses TRBV7-7 and TRBJ1-1; D call uncertain. The CDR3 totals 13 residues. Germline CDR1 SSHAT, CDR2 FNYEAQ (reference sequence). The CDR3 sequence is CASSFEEGTEAFF. The CDR3, as DNA: TGTGCTAGCAGCTTCGAGGAGGGCACTGAAGCTTTCTTT.

This clone was detected only once. The V gene is TRBV28, the J gene TRBJ2-3; 8 bases agree with TRBD2. The ends lost 5 bases at V and 6 bases at J; junction bases unmatched: 7. CDR3 length equals 14 residues. CDR1 MDHEN and CDR2 SYDVKM come from the germline V gene. This CDR3 is CASSRGGLRDTQYF. CDR3 bases: TGTGCCAGCAGTCGGGGGGGTCTGCGGGATACGCAGTATTTT.

V and J are TRBV15 and TRBJ1-2; 9 nucleotides agree with TRBD1. This CDR3 spans 17 amino acids. Germline assignment: CDR1 LNHNV and CDR2 YYDKDF (reference sequence). The V segment lost 0 bases and the J segment 6 bases; nucleotides outside the gene matches: 11. CDR3 coding DNA: TGTGCCACCAGCAGAGATTACCCCCGGGACAGGGAGGATGGCTACACCTTC. This encodes CATSRDYPRDREDGYTF. Variable domain in full (rest from reference TRBV15 and TRBJ1-2): DAMVIQNPRYQVTQFGKPVTLSCSQTLNHNVMYWYQQKSSQAPKLLFHYYDKDFNNEADTPDNFQSRRPNTSFCFLDIRSPGLGDTAMYLCATSRDYPRDREDGYTFGSGTRLTVV.

The V gene is TRBV2, the J gene TRBJ1-6, with D tentatively TRBD1 (5 bases). Germline assignment: CDR1 SNHLY and CDR2 FYNNEI. This CDR3 is built from 18 residues. V shed 4 bases and J shed 1 base, with 17 bases lying between them. CDR3 coding DNA: TGTGCCAGCAGTGTTTGGAGGGGCAGCCCGTCCTATAATTCACCCCTCCACTTT. Its translation: CASSVWRGSPSYNSPLHF.

The chain employs TRBV28 and TRBJ1-2; TRBD1 matches 10 bases. Germline loops: CDR1 MDHEN, CDR2 SYDVKM. V lost 2 bases and J lost 6; bases outside the gene matches: 6. The CDR3 has 15 amino acids. CDR3 residues: CASSLLTGTGDGYTF. For the CDR3, the DNA is TGTGCCAGCAGTTTACTCACCGGGACAGGGGATGGCTACACCTTC.

The chain carries TRBV27 and TRBJ2-7; weak D call: TRBD2 (6 bases). Trimming pared 3 bases from V and 6 bases from J, leaving 15 bases between. There are 14 residues in the CDR3. The germline V gene has CDR1 MNHEY and CDR2 SMNVEV (reference sequence). For the CDR3, the DNA is TGTGCCAGCAGTTTTGGGACTGGCTTAGTCGAGCAGTACTTC. It yields the protein CASSFGTGLVEQYF.

This rearrangement joins TRBV19 to TRBJ2-5, with 7 bases matching TRBD1. The CDR3 totals 14 residues. Unmatched junction bases numbered 4, after V lost 5 bases and J lost 1 base. Germline CDR1 LNHDA, CDR2 SQIVND (reference sequence). The CDR3 bases are TGTGCCAGTAGTGTCGGGACAGTCCAAGAGACCCAGTACTTC. Its translation is CASSVGTVQETQYF.

The rearrangement uses TRBV10-3 and TRBJ1-5, with D uncertain. The germline gives CDR1 ENHRY, CDR2 SYGVKD. V was trimmed by 2 bases and J by 5 bases, leaving 4 bases between them. The CDR3 runs to 12 residues. DNA of the CDR3: TGTGCCATCAGTGAGGGAGATCAGCCCCAGCATTTT. Protein product: CAISEGDQPQHF.

The V and J genes are TRBV28 and TRBJ1-2; a possible D gene is TRBD1 (5 bases). This CDR3 spans 17 amino acids. V was cut by 2 bases and J by 9 bases, with 25 bases left in between. Per the germline V gene, CDR1 is MDHEN and CDR2 is SYDVKM. The CDR3 sequence: CASSLQGPGWRFVSYTF. In DNA, the CDR3 is TGTGCCAGCAGTTTACAAGGCCCAGGGTGGCGGTTTGTGAGCTACACCTTC.

The chain joins TRBV5-7 to TRBJ1-2; 10 bases align to TRBD1. TRBV5-7 is an ORF for which the function is uncertain. The CDR3 is made up of 15 amino acids. V lost 4 bases, J lost 5 bases, and 8 bases stayed unmatched. This CDR3 reads CASSDDRGPGYGYTF. In nucleotides, the CDR3 is TGTGCCAGCAGCGACGACAGGGGGCCAGGGTATGGCTACACCTTC.

The rearrangement links TRBV19 to TRBJ2-7; D might be TRBD2 (5 bases). The germline CDR1 and CDR2 sequences are LNHDA and SQIVND (reference sequence). V lost 1 base and J lost 2, with 9 bases in between. This CDR3 contains 14 residues. The DNA for the CDR3 is TGTGCCAGTAGTATAGGCCGCGGGCCCTACGAGCAGTACTTC. Its protein is CASSIGRGPYEQYF.

This chain connects TRBV2 to TRBJ2-5, with 7 bases lining up with TRBD2. Unmatched junction bases numbered 11, after V lost 7 bases and J lost 0 bases. Per the germline V gene, CDR1 is SNHLY and CDR2 is FYNNEI. This CDR3 has 16 amino acids. Here the CDR3 reads CASTGQRGAYQETQYF. CDR3 nucleotide sequence: TGTGCCAGCACCGGCCAGCGGGGAGCGTACCAAGAGACCCAGTACTTC.

The V and J genes are TRBV19 and TRBJ1-1, with D perhaps TRBD1 (6 bases). Germline V gene lookup returns CDR1 LNHDA and CDR2 SQIVND (reference sequence). This CDR3 has 15 residues. V was pared by 7 bases and J by 1 base, with 16 bases between. The CDR3: CASNLGVGANTEAFF. The CDR3 nucleotides are TGTGCCAGTAATCTAGGGGTGGGGGCGAACACTGAAGCTTTCTTT. Drawing the rest from reference TRBV19 and TRBJ1-1, the complete variable domain is DGGITQSPKYLFRKEGQNVTLSCEQNLNHDAMYWYRQDPGQGLRLIYYSQIVNDFQKGDIAEGYSVSREKKESFPLTVTSAQKNPTAFYLCASNLGVGANTEAFFGQGTRLTVV.

This clone was seen more than once but under ten times. The chain links TRBV2 to TRBJ1-2, with D unresolved. The CDR3 totals 11 residues. CDR1 and CDR2 from the germline V gene are SNHLY and FYNNEI. V lost 4 bases to trimming and J lost 8 bases, with 8 bases between them. CDR3 protein: CASSGLQGYTF. CDR3 DNA sequence: TGTGCCAGCAGTGGGCTTCAGGGCTACACCTTC.

The V and J genes are TRBV10-3 and TRBJ1-5; 8 bases match TRBD1. CDR3 length: 14 amino acids. V gave up 0 bases and J gave up 6 bases; unmatched junction bases: 1. Germline CDR1 reads ENHRY; CDR2 reads SYGVKD. DNA of the CDR3: TGTGCCATCAGTGAGTCGACAGGGGTTCAGCCCCAGCATTTT. It encodes CAISESTGVQPQHF.

This clone was recorded once. Other nucleotide sequences in the sample specify the same CDR3. The chain uses TRBV9 and TRBJ2-1, with TRBD2 matching 10 bases. This CDR3 contains 15 residues. The trim removed 3 bases at V and 2 bases at J, leaving 2 bases unmatched. CDR1 and CDR2 from the germline V gene are SGDLS and YYNGEE. The DNA for the CDR3 is TGTGCCAGCAGCGCAAGCGGGGGGGCCTACAATGAGCAGTTCTTC. It translates to CASSASGGAYNEQFF.

The chain carries TRBV19 and TRBJ1-6; the D gene is possibly TRBD1 (6 bases). The V end lost 3 bases, the J end lost 5 bases, and 14 bases lay between the germline ends. CDR1 LNHDA and CDR2 SQIVND come from the germline V gene (reference sequence). The CDR3 length is 16 residues. The CDR3 region is CASSIPRGQHNSPLHF. The CDR3 bases are TGTGCCAGTAGTATTCCGCGGGGGCAACATAATTCACCCCTCCACTTT.

This sequence joins TRBV2 and TRBJ1-4; tentative D call: TRBD1 (5 bases). The CDR3 runs to 14 residues. Germline CDR1 SNHLY, CDR2 FYNNEI. Trimming stripped 7 bases from V and 6 bases from J, with 15 bases between. CDR3 in amino acids: CASTISGEDEKLFF. The DNA of the CDR3 is TGTGCCAGCACCATTTCGGGGGAGGATGAAAAACTGTTTTTT. Full variable domain (rest looked up from reference TRBV2 and TRBJ1-4): EPEVTQTPSHQVTQMGQEVILRCVPISNHLYFYWYRQILGQKVEFLVSFYNNEISEKSEIFDDQFSVERPDGSNFTLKIRSTKLEDSAMYFCASTISGEDEKLFFGSGTQLSVL.

This chain joins TRBV30 and TRBJ1-1, with a weak D call TRBD1 (5 bases). The CDR3 runs 10 residues. Germline V gene sequence: CDR1 GTSNPN, CDR2 SVGIG (reference sequence). V shed 6 bases and J shed 10 bases, with 12 bases lying between them. CDR3 nucleotide sequence: TGTGCCTGTGACAGTAACCTAGCTTTCTTT. Translated: CACDSNLAFF.

The table lists this clone with a count of one. This rearrangement joins TRBV7-2 to TRBJ1-3; TRBD1 might be the D (6 bases). V was clipped by 5 bases and J by 4 bases, with 12 bases between them. The CDR3 spans 14 residues. CDR1 is SGHTA and CDR2 is FQGNSA in the germline V gene. In DNA, the CDR3 is TGTGCCAGCAGCCTAGGGGGGCGCGGAAACACCATATATTTT. This gives the protein CASSLGGRGNTIYF.